A single sample gave rise to the 5 T cell receptor beta chains below, sequenced in a study of cytomegalovirus exposure and HLA in healthy donors. Primers included in the PCR were 60 Vbeta and 13 Jbeta primers. Produced via immunoSEQ multiplex PCR; TCRdb's table is partial and in-frame only. Of 130,000 or so clones listed, more than 65% were seen once; the top ten hold roughly 3%. The sequenced sample consisted of PBMCs. All receptors derive from a young woman in good health and CMV-seropositive.

The J gene is TRBJ2-5, the V gene TRBV5-1; maybe TRBD1 (5 bases). CDR1 SGHRS and CDR2 YFSETQ come from the germline V gene. Trimming took 6 bases from V and 3 from J, leaving 12 bases between them. The CDR3 runs to 13 residues. The CDR3, as DNA: TGCGCCAGCACAAGGGGTAACGAAGAGACCCAGTACTTC. Residues: CASTRGNEETQYF.

This clone was recorded a few times. The same CDR3 arises from other DNA sequences in this sample as well. The V gene is TRBV7-9, the J gene TRBJ1-6; 9 bases line up with TRBD1. Germline V lookup: CDR1 SEHNR, CDR2 FQNEAQ (reference sequence). Trimming cost V 4 bases and J 7 bases; bases outside gene matches: 2. The CDR3 sequence is 14 residues long. As DNA, the CDR3 is TGTGCCAGCAGCTGGGACAGGGACAATTCACCCCTCCACTTT. Its translation: CASSWDRDNSPLHF.

The V gene is TRBV2, the J gene TRBJ2-5, with TRBD1 matching over 8 bases. CDR1 and CDR2 from the germline V gene are SNHLY and FYNNEI. The CDR3 extends over 14 amino acids. Trimming took 5 bases from V and 1 from J; bases not matched to a gene: 3. The CDR3 spells CASSSGQGQETQYF. CDR3 in DNA: TGTGCCAGCAGTTCCGGACAGGGCCAAGAGACCCAGTACTTC.

The chain joins TRBV2 to TRBJ2-5, with unresolved D. Germline values: CDR1 SNHLY, CDR2 FYNNEI. This CDR3 has 15 amino acids. Trimming took off 11 bases at V and 1 base at J, with 20 bases between the two ends. The CDR3 bases are TGTGCCGGAATGGAACCCCAGCGTCTCCAAGAGACCCAGTACTTC. Amino acids: CAGMEPQRLQETQYF.

V is TRBV6-6 and J is TRBJ2-5, with 11 bases matching TRBD2. The CDR3 totals 14 residues. Germline lookup yields CDR1 MNHNY and CDR2 SVGAGI (reference sequence). Losses at the gene ends were 6 bases for V and 2 bases for J; bases not matched to a gene: 2. The CDR3 sequence is CASRPSGGQETQYF. In DNA, the CDR3 is TGTGCCAGCAGGCCTAGCGGGGGGCAAGAGACCCAGTACTTC.